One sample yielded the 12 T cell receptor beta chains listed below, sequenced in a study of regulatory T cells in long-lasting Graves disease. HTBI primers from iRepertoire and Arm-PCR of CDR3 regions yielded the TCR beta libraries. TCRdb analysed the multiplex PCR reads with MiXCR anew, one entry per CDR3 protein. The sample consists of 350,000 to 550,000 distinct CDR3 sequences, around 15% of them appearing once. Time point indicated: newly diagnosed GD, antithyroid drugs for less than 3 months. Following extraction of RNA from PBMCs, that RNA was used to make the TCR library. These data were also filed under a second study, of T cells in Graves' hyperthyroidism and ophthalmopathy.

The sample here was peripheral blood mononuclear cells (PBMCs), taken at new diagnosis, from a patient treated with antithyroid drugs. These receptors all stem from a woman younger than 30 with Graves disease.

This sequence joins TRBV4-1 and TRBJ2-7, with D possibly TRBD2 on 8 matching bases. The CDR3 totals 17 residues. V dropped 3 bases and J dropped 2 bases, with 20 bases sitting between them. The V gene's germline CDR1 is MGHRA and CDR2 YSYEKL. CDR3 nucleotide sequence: TGCGCCAGCAGCCATCAGGGGGGGAGCGGGGGAACCTACGAGCAGTACTTC. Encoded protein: CASSHQGGSGGTYEQYF.

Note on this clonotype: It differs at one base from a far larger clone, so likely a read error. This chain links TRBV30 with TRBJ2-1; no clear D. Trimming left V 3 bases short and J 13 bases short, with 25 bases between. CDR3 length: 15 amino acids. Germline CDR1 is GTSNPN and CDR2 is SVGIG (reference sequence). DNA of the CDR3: TGTGCCTGGAGGGGCGGAAACGCGGTTCAAGAGACCCAGTTCTTC. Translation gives CAWRGGNAVQETQFF.

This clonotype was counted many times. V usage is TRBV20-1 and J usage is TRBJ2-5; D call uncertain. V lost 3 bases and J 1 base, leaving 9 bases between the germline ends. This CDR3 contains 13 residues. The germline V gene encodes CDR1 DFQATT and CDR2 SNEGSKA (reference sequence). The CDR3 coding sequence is TGCAGTGCTAGTCAGTCAAGCCAAGAGACCCAGTACTTC. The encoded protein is CSASQSSQETQYF.

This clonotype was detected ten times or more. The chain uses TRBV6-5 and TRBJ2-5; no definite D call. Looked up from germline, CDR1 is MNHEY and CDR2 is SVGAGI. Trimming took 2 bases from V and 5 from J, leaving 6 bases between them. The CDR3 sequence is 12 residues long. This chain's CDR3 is CASSYRKETQYF. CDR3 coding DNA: TGTGCCAGCAGTTACCGAAAGGAGACCCAGTACTTC.

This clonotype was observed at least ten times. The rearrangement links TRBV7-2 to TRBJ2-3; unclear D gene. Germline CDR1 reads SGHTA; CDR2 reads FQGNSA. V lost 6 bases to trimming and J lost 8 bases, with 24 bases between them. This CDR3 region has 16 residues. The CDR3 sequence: CASRPTSFQSFVTQYF. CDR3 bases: TGTGCCAGCAGGCCGACGAGCTTCCAGTCTTTTGTTACGCAGTATTTT. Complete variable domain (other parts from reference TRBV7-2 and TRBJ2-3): GAGVSQSPSNKVTEKGKDVELRCDPISGHTALYWYRQSLGQGLEFLIYFQGNSAPDKSGLPSDRFSAERTGGSVSTLTIQRTQQEDSAVYLCASRPTSFQSFVTQYFGPGTRLTVL.

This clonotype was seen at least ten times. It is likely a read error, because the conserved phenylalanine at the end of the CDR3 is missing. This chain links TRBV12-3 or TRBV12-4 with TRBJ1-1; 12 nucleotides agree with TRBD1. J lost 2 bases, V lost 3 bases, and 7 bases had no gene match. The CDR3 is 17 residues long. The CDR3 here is CASSFGTGGFRNTEAFL. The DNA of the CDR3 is TGTGCCAGCAGTTTTGGGACAGGGGGCTTTAGAAACACTGAAGCTTTCCTT.

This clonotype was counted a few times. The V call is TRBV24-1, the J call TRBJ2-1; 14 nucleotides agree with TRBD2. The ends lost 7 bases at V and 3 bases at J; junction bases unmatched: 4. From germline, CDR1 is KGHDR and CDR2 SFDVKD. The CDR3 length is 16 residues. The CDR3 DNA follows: TGTGCCACCAGCCCCGGGACTAGCGGGAGCTACAATGAGCAGTTCTTC. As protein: CATSPGTSGSYNEQFF.

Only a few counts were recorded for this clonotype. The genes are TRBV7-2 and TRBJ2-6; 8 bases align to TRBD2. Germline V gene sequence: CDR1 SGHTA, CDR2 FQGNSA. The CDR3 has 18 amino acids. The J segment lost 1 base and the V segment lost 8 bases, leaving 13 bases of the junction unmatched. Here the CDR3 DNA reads TGTGCCAGCGGCGCCGGCGGCGGGAGGCTATCTGGGGCCAACGTCCTGACTTTC. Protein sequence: CASGAGGGRLSGANVLTF.

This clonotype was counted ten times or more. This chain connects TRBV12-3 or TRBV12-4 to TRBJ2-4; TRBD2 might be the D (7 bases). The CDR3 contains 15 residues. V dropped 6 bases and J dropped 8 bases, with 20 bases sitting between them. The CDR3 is CASSQTRGGEDIQYF. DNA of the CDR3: TGTGCCAGCAGCCAGACAAGAGGGGGGGAGGACATTCAGTACTTC.

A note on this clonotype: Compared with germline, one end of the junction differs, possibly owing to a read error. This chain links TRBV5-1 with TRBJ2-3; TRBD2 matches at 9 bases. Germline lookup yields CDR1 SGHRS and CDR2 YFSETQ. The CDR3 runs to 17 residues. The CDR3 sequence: CASRDRAGGLFTDTKYF. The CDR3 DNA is TGCGCCAGCAGGGATCGAGCGGGAGGTTTGTTCACAGATACGAAGTATTTT.

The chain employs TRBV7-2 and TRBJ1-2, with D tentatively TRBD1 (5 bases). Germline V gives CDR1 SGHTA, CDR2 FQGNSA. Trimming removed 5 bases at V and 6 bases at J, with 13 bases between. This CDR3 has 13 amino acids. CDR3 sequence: CASSPSPGDGYTF. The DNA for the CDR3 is TGTGCCAGCAGCCCATCCCCGGGGGATGGCTACACCTTC.

The CDR3 loop is CASSIQGWAAFF. The CDR3 DNA reads TGTGCCAGCAGTATACAGGGTTGGGCAGCTTTCTTT. V is TRBV2 and J is TRBJ1-1, with D maybe TRBD1 (6 bases). V lost 5 bases, J lost 10 bases, and 14 bases lay in between. This CDR3 region has 12 residues. Germline assignment: CDR1 SNHLY and CDR2 FYNNEI.